The T cell receptor (beta chain) under discussion was sequenced for a study of regulatory T cells in long-lasting Graves disease. Overall study results and limits: Compared with new cases, persistent Graves' patients showed reduced TCR diversity. Newly diagnosed disease favored TRBV20-1 and TRBJ2-1 over persistent disease.

The time point is: newly diagnosed GD, antithyroid drugs for less than 3 months. Scientists built the TCR library using RNA that was extracted from PBMCs. The CDR3 consists of 13 residues. V was cut by 7 bases and J by 5 bases, with 14 bases left in between. Looked up from germline, CDR1 is SGHNT and CDR2 is YENEEA. A remark on this clonotype: The target antigen is unknown.

Arm-PCR of CDR3 regions and iRepertoire HTBI primers were used to build TCR beta libraries. In the source study's methods: Overall, samples carried roughly 60 TRBV and 14 TRBJ segments. Via MiXCR, TCRdb re-called the multiplex PCR reads, giving one row per CDR3 protein. The V and J calls and clone size come from TCRdb's table, not from the authors' own analysis. Here the sample spans about 220,000 distinct CDR3 sequences, 15% to 20% being singletons. The gene calls are TRBV11-3 and TRBJ1-1; D not certain. The sample here was peripheral blood mononuclear cells (PBMCs), taken at new diagnosis, from a patient treated with antithyroid drugs. The clonotype was recovered from a female donor with Graves disease. CDR3 sequence reads: CASMASGRTEAFF. In DNA form, the CDR3 reads TGTGCCAGCATGGCGAGCGGTCGGACTGAAGCTTTCTTT.